A selection of T cell receptor beta chains follows, all from one sample in a study of T cells in Graves' hyperthyroidism and ophthalmopathy. One entry per CDR3 protein results from TCRdb running MiXCR on the multiplex PCR reads. The sample yields more than 500,000 distinct CDR3 sequences, roughly 46% seen once. Material: peripheral blood or thyroid tissue (not recorded which). These receptors were obtained from an adult woman with Graves' disease, either hyperthyroidism or ophthalmopathy (not recorded which). The CDR3 runs from the conserved cysteine through the conserved F or W. A D gene is named only where the DNA matches it firmly. Size is omitted from some rows. Given values are once, few, many or a class for expanded clones.

NA	TRBV30	many	TRBJ1-2	TGTGCCTGGAGGAACTATGGCTACACCTTC	CAWRNYGYTF
TRBD1	TRBV30	many	TRBJ2-7	TGTGCCTGGAGTGTAAGACAGGGCTACGAGCAGTACTTC	CAWSVRQGYEQYF
NA	TRBV19	many	TRBJ1-5	TGTGCCAGTAGTATCGGGACAACTAATCAGCCCCAGCATTTT	CASSIGTTNQPQHF
TRBD1	TRBV7-2	NA	TRBJ2-5	TGTGCCAGCAGTCATACAGGGGGCTCCCAGTACTTC	CASSHTGGSQYF
NA	TRBV20-1	NA	TRBJ2-5	TGCAGTGCCAGCCGTCGGAACCTCGAGGAGACCCAGTACTTC	CSASRRNLEETQYF
NA	TRBV20-1	many	TRBJ1-5	TGCAGTGCGAGACAGGCGGTCGACCAGCCCCAGCATTTT	CSARQAVDQPQHF
NA	TRBV20-1	many	TRBJ2-2	TGCAGTGCCCCTAGGAGGGCCTCCGGGGAGCTGTTTTTT	CSAPRRASGELFF
TRBD2	TRBV12-3/TRBV12-4	NA	TRBJ2-7	TGTGCCAGCAGTGAAACCGGGACTAGCGGGGAGCAGTACTTC	CASSETGTSGEQYF
NA	TRBV2	many	TRBJ2-5	TGTGCCAGCAGCGGAATGGGCAGGACCCAGTACTTC	CASSGMGRTQYF
NA	TRBV29-1	few	TRBJ1-3	TGCAGCGTTGAACCAGGCCTTAACTATGGCTACACCATATATTTT	CSVEPGLNYGYTIYF
NA	TRBV29-1	many	TRBJ2-5	TGCAGCGTGCCATCAGGAGAAAGGCAAGAGACCCAGTACTTC	CSVPSGERQETQYF
NA	TRBV5-4	NA	TRBJ1-1	TGTGCCAGCAGCTCCCTAGGGGGGCGTTATGCTTTCTTT	CASSSLGGRYAFF
TRBD1	TRBV7-9	once	TRBJ1-4	TGTGCCAGCAGCTCGGACAGGCTACAGGGGGAAAAACTGTTTTTT	CASSSDRLQGEKLFF
NA	TRBV7-6	NA	TRBJ1-6	TGTGCCAGCGGCTTAGAGGGATTCCGATCACCCCTCCACTTT	CASGLEGFRSPLHF
NA	TRBV7-8	NA	TRBJ1-6	TGTGCCAGCAGCTTAAGGTCGTCAGTAGCCTCACCCCTCCACTTT	CASSLRSSVASPLHF
NA	TRBV15	few	TRBJ2-7	TGTGCCACCAGCAGAGGGGGGGACCTCTACGAGCAGTACTTC	CATSRGGDLYEQYF
NA	TRBV12-3/TRBV12-4	many	TRBJ1-3	TGTGCCAGCAGCCAAAAACCAGAAAGCTCTGGAAACACCATATATTTT	CASSQKPESSGNTIYF
NA	TRBV20-1	many	TRBJ2-6	TGCAGTGCTGTCCCGATCCTCTTATCACCGGGCAGCTCTGGGGCCAACGTCCTGACTTTC	CSAVPILLSPGSSGANVLTF
NA	TRBV10-3	NA	TRBJ2-5	TGTGCCATCAGTGAGTCCGGGGGTTTCGAGACCCAGTACTTC	CAISESGGFETQYF
NA	TRBV29-1	NA	TRBJ2-7	TGCAGCGTTGTTCTAGGGCCCTACGAGCAGTACTTC	CSVVLGPYEQYF
TRBD2	TRBV2	many	TRBJ2-7	TGTGCCAGCAGTCCCGGACTAGCGGATGTCGAGCAGTACTTC	CASSPGLADVEQYF
TRBD2	TRBV7-6	many	TRBJ2-7	TGTGCCAGCAGCTTAGAGGGGACTAGTCTCTCCTACGAGCAGTACTTC	CASSLEGTSLSYEQYF